These T cell receptor beta chains were read from a single sample in a study of shared clonotypes between healthy human individuals. Some clones are missing from TCRdb's copy, which holds only in-frame ones; the method was immunoSEQ multiplex PCR. This table has around 700,000 clones, 55% to 85% appearing once. The sequenced sample consisted of memory CD4+ T cells sorted from blood. The receptors come from a woman aged 25 to 39 in good health. Each CDR3 is given without its conserved first and last residue. A D gene is named only where the DNA matches it firmly. Size is omitted from some rows. Given values are once, few, many or a class for expanded clones.

v_gene	d_gene	j_gene	abundance	CDR3aa
TRBV5-1	.	TRBJ2-6	few	ASSLESYGGANVLT
TRBV28	.	TRBJ2-7	.	ATGRVSPYEQY
TRBV6-5	TRBD2	TRBJ2-7	once	ASSYSIWDYSYEQY
TRBV28	TRBD1	TRBJ2-7	few	ASSSGQGYEQY
TRBV28	.	TRBJ1-5	.	ASSFFSQRDQPQH
TRBV18	.	TRBJ1-1	.	ASSPHVGMNTEAF
TRBV5-4	TRBD1	TRBJ2-7	few	ASSLSDRSNEQY
TRBV19	TRBD2	TRBJ2-4	.	ASSWREGSKNIQY
TRBV18	.	TRBJ2-7	.	ASSPKLGAYEQY
TRBV11-2	.	TRBJ2-7	.	ASSLQGHEQY
TRBV19	.	TRBJ2-1	.	ASSSQLALVSNEQF
TRBV23-1	TRBD1	TRBJ1-5	.	ASSKPRGGQWSNQPQH
TRBV6-6	.	TRBJ2-3	.	ASSYSWKTTDTQY
TRBV29-1	.	TRBJ2-7	.	SVVGGGGMYDEQY
TRBV5-1	TRBD2	TRBJ2-7	once	ASSFDGGSINEQY
TRBV19	.	TRBJ2-3	.	ASSIQADSSTDTQY
TRBV11-2	.	TRBJ1-4	once	ASSLAGGNNEKLF
TRBV5-1	TRBD2	TRBJ2-6	once	ASSEGGEANVLT
TRBV7-9	.	TRBJ2-7	.	ASTLEAGGSYEQY
TRBV7-9	.	TRBJ2-3	.	ASSLELSPDTQY
TRBV4-2	TRBD1	TRBJ2-7	once	ASSQESRTGDSYEQY
TRBV5-4	.	TRBJ1-4	.	ASSLNNEKLF
TRBV29-1	.	TRBJ1-4	few	SADRNEKLF
TRBV6-1	TRBD1	TRBJ2-4	.	ASSDGQGGIQY
TRBV9	TRBD2	TRBJ2-3	once	ASGRTSVDTQY
TRBV11-2	.	TRBJ2-1	.	ASSPRDEQF
TRBV15	.	TRBJ2-3	.	ATSIGFDTDTQY
TRBV19	TRBD2	TRBJ2-7	few	ASSILAVAYEQY